This T cell receptor beta chain emerged from a study of blood T cells in healthy people across ages. As to this clonotype: Antigen unknown.

V shed 8 bases and J shed 9 bases, with 17 bases lying between them. This CDR3 is built from 13 residues. Germline CDR1 and CDR2: MNHEY and SVGAGI. Then a second PCR, running roughly 7 to 12 cycles, was carried out with a sample-barcoded 5' primer and a J-beta primer mix. Every sample gave at least 2.5 million paired-end reads containing CDR3. MiXCR was run by TCRdb on the 5' RACE reads, yielding one entry per CDR3 protein. The top ten clones hold 7.9% of a sample with some 1.4 million distinct CDR3 sequences, approximately 42% of them seen once. Study-level results: Since the PBMCs were unsorted, naive and antigen-experienced cells could not be conclusively compared. Roughly linear age-related decline in beta diversity appeared, significant by age approximately 41.

Sequencing was done on a sample of blood. The genes are TRBV6-5 and TRBJ2-1; D remains ambiguous. The receptor was isolated from a woman younger than 35 in good health. As DNA, the CDR3 is TGTGCCAGCTCCTTGGCGGAGATCGGTGAGCAGTTCTTC. This codes for CASSLAEIGEQFF.